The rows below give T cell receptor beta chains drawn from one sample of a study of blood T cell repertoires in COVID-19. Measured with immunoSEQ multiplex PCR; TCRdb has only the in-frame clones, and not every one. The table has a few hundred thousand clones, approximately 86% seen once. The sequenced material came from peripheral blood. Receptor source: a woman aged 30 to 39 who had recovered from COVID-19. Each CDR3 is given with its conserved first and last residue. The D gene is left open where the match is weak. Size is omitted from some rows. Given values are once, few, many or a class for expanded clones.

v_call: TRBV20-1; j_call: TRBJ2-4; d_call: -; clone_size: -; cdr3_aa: CSASLEIAKNIQYF; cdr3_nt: TGCAGTGCTAGTTTGGAGATAGCCAAAAACATTCAGTACTTC
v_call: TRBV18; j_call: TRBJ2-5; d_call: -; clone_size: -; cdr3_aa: CASSYQGQETQYF; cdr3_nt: TGTGCCAGCTCATATCAGGGCCAAGAGACCCAGTACTTC
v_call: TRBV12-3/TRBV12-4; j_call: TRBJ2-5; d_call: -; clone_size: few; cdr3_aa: CASRFGETQYF; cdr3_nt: TGTGCCAGCAGATTCGGGGAGACCCAGTACTTC
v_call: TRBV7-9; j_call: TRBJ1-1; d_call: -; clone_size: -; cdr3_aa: CASSLVVTPEAFF; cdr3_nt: TGTGCCAGCAGCTTAGTTGTGACACCTGAAGCTTTCTTT
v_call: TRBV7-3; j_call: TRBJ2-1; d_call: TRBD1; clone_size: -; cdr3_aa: CASSLIGTGNEQFF; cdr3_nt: TGTGCCAGCAGCTTAATTGGGACAGGGAATGAGCAGTTCTTC
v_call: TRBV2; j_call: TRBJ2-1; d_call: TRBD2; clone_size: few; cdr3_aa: CASSESGRANEQFF; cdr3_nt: TGTGCCAGCAGTGAAAGCGGGAGGGCTAATGAGCAGTTCTTC
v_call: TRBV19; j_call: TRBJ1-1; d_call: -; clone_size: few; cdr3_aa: CASTQGGVTAEAFF; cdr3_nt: TGTGCCAGTACCCAGGGTGGTGTAACGGCTGAAGCTTTCTTT
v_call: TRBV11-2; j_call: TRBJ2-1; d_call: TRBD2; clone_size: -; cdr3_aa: CASSLTLGLAGYNEQFF; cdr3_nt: TGTGCCAGCAGCCTAACCCTGGGGCTAGCGGGATACAATGAGCAGTTCTTC
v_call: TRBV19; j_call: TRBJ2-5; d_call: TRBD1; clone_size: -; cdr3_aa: CASSMARQGQTQYF; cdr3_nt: TGTGCCAGTAGTATGGCGAGACAGGGCCAGACCCAGTACTTC
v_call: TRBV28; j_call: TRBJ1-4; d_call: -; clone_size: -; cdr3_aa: CASIEPAGEFF; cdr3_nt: TGTGCCAGCATCGAGCCCGCGGGTGAGTTTTTT
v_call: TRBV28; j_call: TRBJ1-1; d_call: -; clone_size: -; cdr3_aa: CASSSARGRNTEAFF; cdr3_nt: TGTGCCAGCAGTTCCGCCAGAGGGCGTAACACTGAAGCTTTCTTT
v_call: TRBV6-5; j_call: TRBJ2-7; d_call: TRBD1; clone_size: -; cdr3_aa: CASRDRTTPYEQYF; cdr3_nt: TGTGCCAGCAGGGACAGGACGACTCCCTACGAGCAGTACTTC
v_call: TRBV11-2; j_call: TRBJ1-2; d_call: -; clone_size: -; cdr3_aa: CASRIGGYGYTF; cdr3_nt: TGTGCCAGTCGGATAGGGGGCTATGGCTACACCTTC
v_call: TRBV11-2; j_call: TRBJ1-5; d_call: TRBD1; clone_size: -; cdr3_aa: CASSPGQGDNQPQHF; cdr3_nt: TGTGCCAGCAGCCCGGGACAGGGAGACAATCAGCCCCAGCATTTT
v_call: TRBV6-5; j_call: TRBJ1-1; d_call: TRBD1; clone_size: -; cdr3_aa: CASSYSQGATEAFF; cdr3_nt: TGTGCCAGCAGTTACTCCCAGGGGGCCACTGAAGCTTTCTTT
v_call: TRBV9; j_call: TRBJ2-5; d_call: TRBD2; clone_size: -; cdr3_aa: CASSVDSGSSETQYF; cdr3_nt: TGTGCCAGCAGCGTAGATAGCGGGAGTTCAGAGACCCAGTACTTC
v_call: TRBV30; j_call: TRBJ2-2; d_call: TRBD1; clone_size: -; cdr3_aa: CAWRGQTYTGELFF; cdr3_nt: TGTGCCTGGAGGGGACAGACTTACACCGGGGAGCTGTTTTTT
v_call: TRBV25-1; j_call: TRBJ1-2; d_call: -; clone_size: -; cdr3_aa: CASSELSRFGGYTF; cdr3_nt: TGTGCCAGCAGTGAACTTTCCAGGTTCGGCGGCTACACCTTC
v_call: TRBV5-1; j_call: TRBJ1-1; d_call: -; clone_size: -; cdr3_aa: CASSLSWTAGEAFF; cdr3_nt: TGCGCCAGCAGTTTATCGTGGACAGCCGGTGAAGCTTTCTTT
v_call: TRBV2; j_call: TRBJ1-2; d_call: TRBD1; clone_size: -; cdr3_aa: CASSVGQVYGYTF; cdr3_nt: TGTGCCAGCAGTGTAGGACAGGTATATGGCTACACCTTC
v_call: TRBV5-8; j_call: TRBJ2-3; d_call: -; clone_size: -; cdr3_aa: CASSLGRSFGTDTQYF; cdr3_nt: TGTGCCAGCAGCTTGGGCAGGTCTTTTGGCACAGATACGCAGTATTTT
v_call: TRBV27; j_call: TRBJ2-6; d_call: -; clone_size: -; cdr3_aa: CASSFWPRETGANVLTF; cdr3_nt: TGTGCCAGCAGTTTCTGGCCACGGGAGACTGGGGCCAACGTCCTGACTTTC
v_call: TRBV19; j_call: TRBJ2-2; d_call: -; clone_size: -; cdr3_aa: CASSIDLGASVQANTGELFF; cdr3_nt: TGTGCCAGTAGTATAGATCTGGGGGCGAGCGTCCAAGCGAACACCGGGGAGCTGTTTTTT
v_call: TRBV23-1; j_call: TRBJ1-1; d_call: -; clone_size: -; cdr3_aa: CASSQSAGAGTEAFF; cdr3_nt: TGCGCCAGCAGTCAATCGGCGGGGGCCGGCACTGAAGCTTTCTTT
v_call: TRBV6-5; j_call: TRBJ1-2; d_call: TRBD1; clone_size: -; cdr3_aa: CASSPGGYYGYTF; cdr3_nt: TGTGCCAGCAGCCCAGGGGGCTACTATGGCTACACCTTC
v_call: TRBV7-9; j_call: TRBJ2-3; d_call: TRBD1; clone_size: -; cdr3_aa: CASSEGQVLDTQYF; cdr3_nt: TGTGCCAGCAGCGAGGGACAGGTTTTGGATACGCAGTATTTT
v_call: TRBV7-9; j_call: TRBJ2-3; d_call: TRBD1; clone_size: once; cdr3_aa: CASSRDRAFTDTQYF; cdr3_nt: TGTGCCAGCAGCCGCGACAGGGCGTTCACAGATACGCAGTATTTT
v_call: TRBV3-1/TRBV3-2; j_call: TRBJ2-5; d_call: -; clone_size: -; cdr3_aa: CASSQISETQYF; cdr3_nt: TGTGCCAGCAGTCAAATCTCTGAGACCCAGTACTTC